This is a list of T cell receptor beta chains from one sample in a study of identifying expanded T cells in peripheral blood. Measured with immunoSEQ multiplex PCR; TCRdb has only the in-frame clones, and not every one. The data show around 57,000 clones, about 87% seen once. The sequenced sample consisted of blood. Source of these receptors: a person aged 18-70 years in good health. The CDR3 runs from the conserved cysteine through the conserved F or W. The order of the fields is J gene, V gene, CDR3 protein.

>TRBJ2-1|TRBV6-4
CASSAAGDPNEQFF
>TRBJ1-2|TRBV18
CASSPPDSPDGYTF
>TRBJ2-3|TRBV7-7
CASSLAGVGDTQYF
>TRBJ1-1|TRBV11-2
CASIFSGGTEAFF
>TRBJ1-2|TRBV5-4
CASSLQGADGYTF
>TRBJ2-6|TRBV10-2
CASSESGWGNSGANVLTF
>TRBJ1-2|TRBV4-2
CASSQEGQAYVYTF
>TRBJ2-5|TRBV28
CASRLPDQETQYF
>TRBJ2-6|TRBV7-3
CASSLNTAGANVLTF
>TRBJ2-7|TRBV27
CASSPGQGAYEQYF
>TRBJ1-1|TRBV28
CASSLGYTEAFF
>TRBJ2-2|TRBV6-1
CASSEDRGSATGELFF
>TRBJ2-7|TRBV7-9
CASSFQGAPYEQYF
>TRBJ2-7|TRBV28
CASSLQGASSYEQYF
>TRBJ2-1|TRBV18
CASSPGLAGVNEQFF
>TRBJ2-3|TRBV6-4
CASSSSGAEDTQYF
>TRBJ2-3|TRBV6-4
CASSDLAGGNTDTQYF
>TRBJ2-5|TRBV5-1
CASSLVGLAGETQYF
>TRBJ1-1|TRBV14
CASSQEEITEAFF
>TRBJ1-1|TRBV7-6
CASSRDRDTEAFF
>TRBJ1-3|TRBV6-5
CASSFGTGNTIYF
>TRBJ2-1|TRBV6-6
CASSYRDEQFF
>TRBJ2-7|TRBV5-4
CASSRQGLSNDEQYF
>TRBJ2-2|TRBV7-9
CASSLVGQGYTGELFF
>TRBJ1-3|TRBV7-2
CASSLQVSGNTIYF
>TRBJ2-3|TRBV10-1
CASSGIGRDTQYF
>TRBJ2-1|TRBV6-4
CASSVKAGSYNEQFF
>TRBJ1-5|TRBV29-1
CSVSNGQVHQPQHF
>TRBJ1-4|TRBV6-1
CASSDSRGGPEKLFF
>TRBJ2-7|TRBV5-1
CASSREITYEQYF
>TRBJ2-1|TRBV6-4
CASSELAGDVHEQFF
>TRBJ2-1|TRBV27
CASSLSSANEQFF
>TRBJ2-3|TRBV6-4
CASSDSPAGGADTQYF
>TRBJ2-4|TRBV4-1
CASSQRNVRNIQYF
>TRBJ2-7|TRBV6-5
CASSFTESSYEQYF
>TRBJ2-2|TRBV11-1
CASLGEQGGRELFF
>TRBJ2-5|TRBV11-3
CASSLGGGGAETQYF
>TRBJ2-3|TRBV18
CASSPRPRGLDTQYF
>TRBJ2-3|TRBV18
CASSPLSGGTSTDTQYF
>TRBJ1-4|TRBV28
CASSSTGGASGKLFF
>TRBJ1-5|TRBV30
CAWSPRQVLYSNQPQHF
>TRBJ2-7|TRBV10-3
CAIMAGDSYEQYF
>TRBJ2-7|TRBV7-9
CASSPPLPGTRAREQYF
>TRBJ2-2|TRBV19
CASSEQGARGGELFF
>TRBJ2-7|TRBV28
CASSLEGRGYEQYF